A single sample is the source of the 18 T cell receptor beta chains below, sequenced in a study of T cell repertoires in cytomegalovirus infection. Each CDR3 protein is one row after TCRdb ran MiXCR on the reads. The sample yields 600,000 to 800,000 distinct CDR3 sequences, 24% seen once. The sequenced sample consisted of CD8+ T cells from PBMCs. Receptor source: a human donor in good health (CMV status not recorded). Some clones in this sample may be carry-over from other donors' samples.

This clonotype was seen only once. A read error may explain this, as a much larger clone is one base away. The chain combines TRBV7-2 with TRBJ2-5; a weak D match, TRBD2 (5 bases). The ends were cut back, 5 bases at V and 5 bases at J, with 27 bases in the middle. Germline values: CDR1 SGHTA, CDR2 FQGNSA. The CDR3 contains 18 residues. CDR3 bases: TGTGCCAGCAGCCTCCCCGCCCAACCAGCGGCCTTCGGGGAGACCCAGTACTTC. Protein sequence: CASSLPAQPAAFGETQYF.

The V gene is TRBV20-1, the J gene TRBJ2-5; D perhaps matches TRBD2 (6 bases). The V gene's germline CDR1 is DFQATT and CDR2 SNEGSKA (reference sequence). Trimming removed 6 bases from V and 5 bases from J, with 16 bases in between. This CDR3 comprises 13 residues. CDR3 DNA: TGCAGTGCCAACCTACTAGGAGGGGAGACCCAGTACTTC. It is translated as CSANLLGGETQYF.

J is TRBJ2-2 and V is TRBV29-1; D remains ambiguous. The CDR3 runs 13 residues. Trimming left V 0 bases short and J 8 bases short, with 10 bases between. In germline, CDR1 is SQVTM, CDR2 ANQGSEA. The CDR3 loop reads CSVEDHPWGELFF. DNA of the CDR3: TGCAGCGTTGAAGATCACCCTTGGGGGGAGCTGTTTTTT.

The chain employs TRBV12-3 or TRBV12-4 and TRBJ2-3; 10 bases map to TRBD2. V shed 2 bases, J shed 2 bases, and the junction held 4 bases outside the gene matches. This CDR3 has 16 residues. The CDR3 protein is CASSLSAGGLTDTQYF. CDR3 DNA: TGTGCCAGCAGTTTATCAGCGGGGGGGCTCACAGATACGCAGTATTTT.

This clonotype was picked up many times. The chain has TRBV7-2 and TRBJ1-5, with D hard to call. Trimming shortened V by 5 bases and J by 7 bases, and 30 bases separated the two germline ends. The CDR3 loop spans 19 amino acids. Germline V gene lookup returns CDR1 SGHTA and CDR2 FQGNSA. The CDR3: CASSLWGSRDYDLGQPQHF. CDR3 DNA: TGTGCCAGCAGCCTTTGGGGATCAAGGGATTACGATCTAGGACAGCCCCAGCATTTT.

The chain recombines TRBV7-6 with TRBJ2-7, with D perhaps given as TRBD1 or TRBD2 (5 bases each). Germline V gene data show CDR1 as SGHVS and CDR2 as FNYEAQ. Trimming removed 4 bases from V and 2 bases from J, with 15 bases in between. The CDR3 consists of 15 residues. CDR3 region: CASSSGTAHPYEQYV. DNA for the CDR3: TGTGCCAGCAGCTCCGGGACGGCTCATCCCTACGAGCAGTACGTC.

The rearrangement uses TRBV20-1 and TRBJ2-2; no clear D gene. CDR3 length equals 13 residues. Trimming removed 0 bases at V and 5 bases at J, with 7 bases between. Germline V CDR1 and CDR2: DFQATT, SNEGSKA (reference sequence). The CDR3: CSARDLITGELFF. In DNA form, the CDR3 reads TGCAGTGCTAGAGATTTGATAACCGGGGAGCTGTTTTTT.

The chain has TRBV7-3 and TRBJ2-1; D is unclear. V shed 2 bases and J shed 8 bases, with 19 bases lying between them. The CDR3 contains 16 residues. The germline V gene has CDR1 SGHTA and CDR2 FQGTGA. CDR3 DNA: TGTGCCAGCAGCTTACTTAGTTCCCCACGTTTCGATGAGCAGTTCTTC. Its protein is CASSLLSSPRFDEQFF.

The sample holds many counts of this clonotype. The chain is built from TRBV12-3 or TRBV12-4 and TRBJ2-5; possibly TRBD1 or TRBD2 for D (5 bases each). The V and J ends lost 7 bases and 2 bases respectively, with 17 bases between them. The CDR3 covers 15 residues. CDR3 DNA: TGTGCCAGCACTCCCACGAAGGGACCTCAAGAGACCCAGTACTTC. This encodes CASTPTKGPQETQYF.

There are a few counts of this clonotype. This chain connects TRBV29-1 to TRBJ2-1; D is ambiguous. V shed 3 bases and J shed 0 bases, with 12 bases lying between them. CDR3 length: 15 amino acids. The V gene's germline CDR1 is SQVTM and CDR2 ANQGSEA. The CDR3 protein is CSVEGVGISYNEQFF. In DNA, the CDR3 is TGCAGCGTTGAGGGTGTGGGCATCTCCTACAATGAGCAGTTCTTC.

This clonotype showed up just a few times. J is TRBJ2-4 and V is TRBV29-1, with unresolved D. This CDR3 spans 13 amino acids. The V end lost 4 bases, the J end lost 3 bases, and 10 bases lay between the germline ends. The germline V gene has CDR1 SQVTM and CDR2 ANQGSEA. The CDR3 region is CSVVEFGKNIQYF. The CDR3 DNA sequence: TGCAGCGTTGTCGAATTTGGCAAAAACATTCAGTACTTC.

This clonotype came up a few times. The chain employs TRBV14 and TRBJ2-1; D is tentatively TRBD1 or TRBD2 (6 bases each). The V gene's germline CDR1 is SGHDN and CDR2 FVKESK. Deletions cut 0 bases from V and 10 bases from J, with 13 bases between. The CDR3 is made up of 14 amino acids. The DNA of the CDR3 is TGTGCCAGCAGCCAAGACCCGGGGGCGTTGGAGCAGTTCTTC. This codes for CASSQDPGALEQFF.

V and J are TRBV12-5 and TRBJ1-1, with D hard to call. CDR3 length: 13 amino acids. Trimming removed 5 bases from V and 6 bases from J, with 13 bases in between. CDR1 LGHNT and CDR2 FRNRAP come from the germline V gene. CDR3 loop: CASGPLLISEAFF. The DNA of the CDR3 is TGTGCTAGTGGTCCCCTCTTGATTTCTGAAGCTTTCTTT.

A few counts support this clonotype. The chain combines TRBV20-1 with TRBJ2-1, with no clear D. V lost 3 bases to trimming and J lost 0 bases, with 9 bases between them. This CDR3 spans 14 amino acids. Germline values: CDR1 DFQATT, CDR2 SNEGSKA (reference sequence). The DNA of the CDR3 is TGCAGTGCTAGTGAAGGAAGCTCCTACAATGAGCAGTTCTTC. Protein product: CSASEGSSYNEQFF.

Many counts were recorded for this clonotype. The CDR3 region is CASSLGGVNRMGTYNEQFF. The CDR3 region has the DNA TGTGCCAGCAGCTTGGGCGGGGTTAACCGAATGGGCACCTACAATGAGCAGTTCTTC. The J gene is TRBJ2-1, the V gene TRBV7-3, with TRBD2 as a possible D gene (6 bases). Germline lookup yields CDR1 SGHTA and CDR2 FQGTGA. This CDR3 is built from 19 residues. Trimming removed 3 bases from V and 2 bases from J, with 23 bases in between.

The chain uses TRBV29-1 and TRBJ2-2, with D tentatively TRBD1 or TRBD2 (5 bases each). V shed 0 bases and J shed 2 bases, with 16 bases lying between them. The CDR3 totals 17 residues. Germline V gene lookup returns CDR1 SQVTM and CDR2 ANQGSEA. The CDR3 bases are TGCAGCGTTGAAGATCTCGGGACCCACTCCAACACCGGGGAGCTGTTTTTT. Protein: CSVEDLGTHSNTGELFF.

This clonotype has a handful of counts. This rearrangement joins TRBV7-6 to TRBJ2-5; D call uncertain. V lost 3 bases, J lost 1 base, and 9 bases lay in between. This CDR3 contains 14 residues. The V gene's germline CDR1 is SGHVS and CDR2 FNYEAQ. The CDR3 DNA follows: TGTGCCAGCAGCTTCCGGGCCACCCAAGAGACCCAGTACTTC. It translates to CASSFRATQETQYF.

In regard to this clonotype: A read error may be the cause here, since a much bigger clone is one base away. The CDR3 region is CASSLTKRGNKQFF. As DNA, the CDR3 is TGTGCCAGCAGTTTGACTAAACGGGGGAATAAGCAGTTCTTC. The V gene is TRBV6-5, the J gene TRBJ2-1; D may be TRBD2 (6 bases). This CDR3 is 14 amino acids long. Germline values: CDR1 MNHEY, CDR2 SVGAGI. V was trimmed by 4 bases and J by 11 bases, leaving 18 bases between them.